The 27 T cell receptor beta chains presented below share a single source sample, sequenced in a study of T cell changes during pregnancy in multiple sclerosis. TCRdb keeps only in-frame clones here, not all; method: immunoSEQ multiplex PCR. The table shows tens of thousands of clones, with almost 95% occurring only once. The specimen was peripheral blood, collected in the third trimester of pregnancy. Receptor source: a female donor in good health, enrolled as a control in a pregnancy study.

The chain carries TRBV4-1 and TRBJ1-4; no definite D call. Germline CDR1 MGHRA, CDR2 YSYEKL. This CDR3 comprises 14 residues. The germline V and J ends were trimmed by 1 base and 5 bases, with 8 bases remaining between them. CDR3 bases: TGCGCCAGCAGCCAAGCGGGAGTAAATGAAAAACTGTTTTTT. This codes for CASSQAGVNEKLFF.

This rearrangement joins TRBV7-6 to TRBJ2-5, with unresolved D. Trimming removed 7 bases at V and 0 bases at J, with 15 bases between. The CDR3 has 15 residues. Per the germline V gene, CDR1 is SGHVS and CDR2 is FNYEAQ. CDR3 coding DNA: TGTGCCAGCACCCCAGGCTCGGCCCACCAAGAGACCCAGTACTTC. Translation gives CASTPGSAHQETQYF.

V usage is TRBV30 and J usage is TRBJ1-2, with D tentatively TRBD1 (5 bases). V lost 7 bases to trimming and J lost 6 bases, with 15 bases between them. The CDR3 is 12 amino acids. Germline V gene sequence: CDR1 GTSNPN, CDR2 SVGIG (reference sequence). The CDR3 region is CASTQGSDGYTF. In nucleotides, the CDR3 is TGTGCCTCAACCCAGGGATCGGATGGCTACACCTTC. Full variable domain (remainder filled in from reference TRBV30 and TRBJ1-2): SQTIHQWPATLVQPVGSPLSLECTVEGTSNPNLYWYRQAAGRGLQLLFYSVGIGQISSEVPQNLSASRPQDRQFILSSKKLLLSDSGFYLCASTQGSDGYTFGSGTRLTVV.

The chain is built from TRBV6-5 and TRBJ1-6, with 8 bases aligning to TRBD1. Trimming at V came to 6 bases and at J to 6 bases, leaving 4 bases not matched to a gene. The germline CDR1 and CDR2 sequences are MNHEY and SVGAGI. The CDR3 length is 14 residues. CDR3 loop: CASRGQGPNSPLHF. In DNA, the CDR3 is TGTGCCAGCAGAGGACAGGGACCTAATTCACCCCTCCACTTT.

The V and J genes are TRBV28 and TRBJ1-5; no definite D call. From germline, CDR1 is MDHEN and CDR2 SYDVKM. The ends were cut back, 5 bases at V and 6 bases at J, with 17 bases in the middle. The CDR3 consists of 15 residues. DNA for the CDR3: TGTGCCAGCAGTGTCGCAGGAGGGCGGGGTCAGCCCCAGCATTTT. It is translated as CASSVAGGRGQPQHF.

The chain joins TRBV6-1 to TRBJ1-2; 9 bases fit TRBD1. The CDR3 loop spans 15 amino acids. CDR1 is MNHNS and CDR2 is SASEGT in the germline V gene. Trimming cost V 1 base and J 4 bases; bases outside gene matches: 4. CDR3 sequence reads: CASSEDPGQGYGYTF. The CDR3 DNA reads as TGTGCCAGCAGTGAAGACCCGGGACAGGGCTATGGCTACACCTTC.

The rearrangement links TRBV2 to TRBJ1-1, with D possibly being TRBD1 (6 bases). Germline V lookup: CDR1 SNHLY, CDR2 FYNNEI. The V end was cut by 10 bases, the J end by 4 bases, with 16 bases between. CDR3 length: 13 residues. The CDR3 region is CATQQGVSTEAFF. As DNA, the CDR3 is TGTGCCACGCAACAGGGTGTGTCCACTGAAGCTTTCTTT.

This rearrangement joins TRBV6-1 to TRBJ2-1; TRBD2 matches 14 bases. Losses at the gene ends were 4 bases for V and 8 bases for J; bases not matched to a gene: 10. The CDR3 contains 17 residues. In germline, CDR1 is MNHNS, CDR2 SASEGT. The CDR3 protein is CASSGLAGGSVGDEQFF. The CDR3 DNA sequence: TGTGCCAGCAGTGGACTAGCGGGAGGGTCTGTTGGCGATGAGCAGTTCTTC.

The chain uses TRBV28 and TRBJ2-1; maybe TRBD2 (7 bases). Trimming stripped 6 bases from V and 4 bases from J, with 16 bases between. The CDR3 totals 15 residues. The germline CDR1 and CDR2 sequences are MDHEN and SYDVKM. CDR3 coding DNA: TGTGCCAGCAGCCCCGCCGGGGGGCTGTACAATGAGCAGTTCTTC. The encoded protein is CASSPAGGLYNEQFF.

The chain couples TRBV4-2 to TRBJ2-3; maybe TRBD2 (7 bases). Germline V lookup: CDR1 LGHNA, CDR2 YNFKEQ. The CDR3 is 15 residues long. Trimming shortened V by 1 base and J by 5 bases, and 13 bases separated the two germline ends. The CDR3 nucleotides read TGTGCCAGCAGCCAAGGGACGGGGGGCGGAGATACGCAGTATTTT. It encodes CASSQGTGGGDTQYF.

This chain uses TRBV7-2 with TRBJ2-7; no definite D call. This CDR3 has 15 residues. Trimming took off 0 bases at V and 0 bases at J, with 9 bases between the two ends. Germline loops: CDR1 SGHTA, CDR2 FQGNSA. The CDR3 DNA reads as TGTGCCAGCAGCTTAGCTGGCGGTAGCTCCTACGAGCAGTACTTC. It encodes CASSLAGGSSYEQYF.

The rearrangement links TRBV25-1 to TRBJ2-3, with 7 bases identical to TRBD2. The germline CDR1 and CDR2 sequences are MGHDK and SYGVNS. The ends lost 3 bases at V and 10 bases at J; junction bases unmatched: 7. The CDR3 is made up of 13 amino acids. The CDR3 loop is CASSEAGREAQYF. CDR3 nucleotide sequence: TGTGCCAGCAGTGAGGCTGGGAGGGAGGCGCAGTATTTT.

The genes are TRBV7-2 and TRBJ1-6; D may be TRBD1 (5 bases). Germline assignment: CDR1 SGHTA and CDR2 FQGNSA. CDR3 length: 14 residues. V was shortened by 2 bases and J by 10 bases, with 12 bases between the two germline ends. CDR3 in amino acids: CASSLIRAGSPLHF. The CDR3 region has the DNA TGTGCCAGCAGCTTAATCAGGGCCGGGTCACCCCTCCACTTT.

This chain connects TRBV6-6 to TRBJ2-1; 8 nucleotides agree with TRBD1. V lost 6 bases and J lost 8; bases outside the gene matches: 3. The CDR3 runs to 12 residues. Germline CDR1 reads MNHNY; CDR2 reads SVGAGI (reference sequence). This chain's CDR3 is CASRPGGYEQFF. The CDR3 DNA reads TGTGCCAGCAGACCAGGGGGCTATGAGCAGTTCTTC.

The V gene is TRBV28, the J gene TRBJ1-4; 11 bases fit TRBD1. The CDR3 extends over 14 amino acids. Trimming took 2 bases from V and 10 from J; bases not matched to a gene: 3. The V gene's germline CDR1 is MDHEN and CDR2 SYDVKM. The CDR3 spells CASSLGQGAGKLFF. CDR3 bases: TGTGCCAGCAGTTTAGGACAGGGGGCTGGAAAACTGTTTTTT.

The chain employs TRBV28 and TRBJ1-1; D unresolved. Germline values: CDR1 MDHEN, CDR2 SYDVKM. Trimming left V 4 bases short and J 3 bases short, with 6 bases between. The CDR3 covers 12 residues. The CDR3 sequence is CASSWRDTEAFF. CDR3 nucleotides: TGTGCCAGCAGTTGGAGGGACACTGAAGCTTTCTTT.

V is TRBV2 and J is TRBJ2-7, with a possible D match to TRBD2 (6 bases). V dropped 6 bases and J dropped 6 bases, with 24 bases sitting between them. CDR3 length equals 16 residues. From germline, CDR1 is SNHLY and CDR2 FYNNEI. CDR3 coding DNA: TGTGCCAGCAGCCGCGGGATATTGCGGGACTTAAGCGAGCAGTACTTC. The encoded protein is CASSRGILRDLSEQYF.

This clone appeared once. The V call is TRBV13, the J call TRBJ2-1; 11 positions match TRBD2. The CDR3 is 13 residues long. The J segment lost 4 bases and the V segment lost 10 bases, leaving 3 bases of the junction unmatched. Germline V gives CDR1 PRHDT, CDR2 FYEKMQ (reference sequence). This CDR3 is CATGLADYNEQFF. DNA of the CDR3: TGTGCCACGGGACTAGCGGATTACAATGAGCAGTTCTTC.

The DNA for the CDR3 is TGTGCCTGCCAGTCGAATAACTATGGCTACACCTTC. Its translation: CACQSNNYGYTF. This chain uses TRBV30 with TRBJ1-2, with D unclear. Germline CDR1 reads GTSNPN; CDR2 reads SVGIG (reference sequence). CDR3 length: 12 residues. V was trimmed by 6 bases and J by 1 base, leaving 9 bases between them.

The CDR3 spells CASSLSRGFGWTSGNTIYF. Written as DNA, the CDR3 is TGTGCCAGCAGTTTATCCAGGGGGTTTGGGTGGACTTCTGGAAACACCATATATTTT. This rearrangement joins TRBV28 to TRBJ1-3, with TRBD1 matching over 7 bases. CDR3 length: 19 residues. J gave up 1 base and V 1 base, and 13 bases lay outside the gene matches. The germline gives CDR1 MDHEN, CDR2 SYDVKM. Using reference TRBV28 and TRBJ1-3 for the parts outside the CDR3, the full variable domain is DVKVTQSSRYLVKRTGEKVFLECVQDMDHENMFWYRQDPGLGLRLIYFSYDVKMKEKGDIPEGYSVSREKKERFSLILESASTNQTSMYLCASSLSRGFGWTSGNTIYFGEGSWLTVV.

V is TRBV5-5 and J is TRBJ2-7; D perhaps matches TRBD2 (5 bases). Germline lookup yields CDR1 SGHKS and CDR2 YYEKEE (reference sequence). The CDR3 runs to 16 residues. The V gene lost 3 bases and the J gene lost 5 bases, with 21 bases spanning the gap. The CDR3 DNA follows: TGTGCCAGCAGCTCGGAAGGTCCGCCGACCGGGGACGAGCAGTACTTC. Residues: CASSSEGPPTGDEQYF.

This rearrangement joins TRBV4-1 to TRBJ1-2; D gene unclear. Trimming left V 1 base short and J 2 bases short, with 17 bases between. Germline values: CDR1 MGHRA, CDR2 YSYEKL. CDR3 length: 17 amino acids. CDR3 loop: CASSQGTVGRYNYGYTF. The CDR3 nucleotides are TGCGCCAGCAGCCAAGGAACAGTCGGGAGGTACAACTATGGCTACACCTTC.

The chain combines TRBV2 with TRBJ2-3; D is undetermined. From germline, CDR1 is SNHLY and CDR2 FYNNEI. The CDR3 totals 13 residues. The V end was cut by 4 bases, the J end by 6 bases, with 11 bases between. The CDR3: CASSGWSRDTQYF. The CDR3 DNA sequence: TGTGCCAGCAGTGGTTGGTCGAGGGATACGCAGTATTTT.

The rearrangement uses TRBV14 and TRBJ1-1; no reliable D call. The CDR3 totals 12 residues. The V gene's germline CDR1 is SGHDN and CDR2 FVKESK. The V end lost 4 bases, the J end lost 1 base, and 4 bases lay between the germline ends. CDR3 sequence (DNA): TGTGCCAGCAGCCCACAGAACACTGAAGCTTTCTTT. It is translated as CASSPQNTEAFF.

The gene calls are TRBV10-3 and TRBJ2-2, with 9 positions matching TRBD2. V lost 8 bases, J lost 1 base, and 2 bases stayed unmatched. Germline V gene data show CDR1 as ENHRY and CDR2 as SYGVKD. The CDR3 consists of 14 residues. The DNA of the CDR3 is TGTGCCATCGGGACTAGCTTGAACACCGGGGAGCTGTTTTTT. It translates to CAIGTSLNTGELFF.

The chain has TRBV6-1 and TRBJ2-7, with 8 bases matching TRBD2. This CDR3 is built from 15 residues. Germline CDR1 reads MNHNS; CDR2 reads SASEGT. The J segment lost 5 bases and the V segment lost 2 bases, leaving 8 bases of the junction unmatched. The CDR3 DNA follows: TGTGCCAGCAGTGAAAACCTCGGGGGGGCCCACGAGCAGTACTTC. Its protein is CASSENLGGAHEQYF.

The V call is TRBV7-8, the J call TRBJ1-6, with 7 bases that match TRBD1. The V gene end was trimmed by 5 bases and the J gene end by 9 bases; junction bases not matched to a gene: 10. In germline, CDR1 is SGHVS, CDR2 FQNEAQ. This CDR3 contains 15 residues. Here the CDR3 reads CASSLKGAQASPLHF. The CDR3 DNA sequence: TGTGCCAGCAGCCTAAAGGGGGCGCAGGCTTCACCCCTCCACTTT.